This TCR beta chain was sequenced during a study of blood T cells in healthy people across ages. Sample-barcoded 5' priming and a J-beta primer mix drove a second PCR of 7 to 11 cycles. A tag from a template-switch adaptor with 12 random nucleotides marked each cDNA molecule. Paired-end reads containing CDR3 totaled no fewer than 2.5 million for each sample. In TCRdb, the 5' RACE reads were re-called with MiXCR into one record per CDR3 protein. The sample carries under 1,100,000 distinct CDR3 sequences, less than 25% recorded once. This CDR3 has 14 residues. Germline V gives CDR1 LNHNV, CDR2 YYDKDF (reference sequence). V dropped 0 bases and J dropped 8 bases, with 13 bases sitting between them. This clonotype was observed a few times. This sample was also put to use in a study of T cells of mothers and their children. That source notes: Study donors consisted of a few healthy Caucasian mothers and their six children.

The chain employs TRBV15 and TRBJ1-2; TRBD1 might be the D (5 bases). This receptor was taken from a girl aged 2-10 years in good health. Sequenced sample: blood. The CDR3 bases are TGTGCCACCAGCAGAGAAGGGGCCGATTGGGGCTACACCTTC. Its translation is CATSREGADWGYTF. Full variable domain (missing parts from reference TRBV15 and TRBJ1-2): DAMVIQNPRYQVTQFGKPVTLSCSQTLNHNVMYWYQQKSSQAPKLLFHYYDKDFNNEADTPDNFQSRRPNTSFCFLDIRSPGLGDTAMYLCATSREGADWGYTFGSGTRLTVV.